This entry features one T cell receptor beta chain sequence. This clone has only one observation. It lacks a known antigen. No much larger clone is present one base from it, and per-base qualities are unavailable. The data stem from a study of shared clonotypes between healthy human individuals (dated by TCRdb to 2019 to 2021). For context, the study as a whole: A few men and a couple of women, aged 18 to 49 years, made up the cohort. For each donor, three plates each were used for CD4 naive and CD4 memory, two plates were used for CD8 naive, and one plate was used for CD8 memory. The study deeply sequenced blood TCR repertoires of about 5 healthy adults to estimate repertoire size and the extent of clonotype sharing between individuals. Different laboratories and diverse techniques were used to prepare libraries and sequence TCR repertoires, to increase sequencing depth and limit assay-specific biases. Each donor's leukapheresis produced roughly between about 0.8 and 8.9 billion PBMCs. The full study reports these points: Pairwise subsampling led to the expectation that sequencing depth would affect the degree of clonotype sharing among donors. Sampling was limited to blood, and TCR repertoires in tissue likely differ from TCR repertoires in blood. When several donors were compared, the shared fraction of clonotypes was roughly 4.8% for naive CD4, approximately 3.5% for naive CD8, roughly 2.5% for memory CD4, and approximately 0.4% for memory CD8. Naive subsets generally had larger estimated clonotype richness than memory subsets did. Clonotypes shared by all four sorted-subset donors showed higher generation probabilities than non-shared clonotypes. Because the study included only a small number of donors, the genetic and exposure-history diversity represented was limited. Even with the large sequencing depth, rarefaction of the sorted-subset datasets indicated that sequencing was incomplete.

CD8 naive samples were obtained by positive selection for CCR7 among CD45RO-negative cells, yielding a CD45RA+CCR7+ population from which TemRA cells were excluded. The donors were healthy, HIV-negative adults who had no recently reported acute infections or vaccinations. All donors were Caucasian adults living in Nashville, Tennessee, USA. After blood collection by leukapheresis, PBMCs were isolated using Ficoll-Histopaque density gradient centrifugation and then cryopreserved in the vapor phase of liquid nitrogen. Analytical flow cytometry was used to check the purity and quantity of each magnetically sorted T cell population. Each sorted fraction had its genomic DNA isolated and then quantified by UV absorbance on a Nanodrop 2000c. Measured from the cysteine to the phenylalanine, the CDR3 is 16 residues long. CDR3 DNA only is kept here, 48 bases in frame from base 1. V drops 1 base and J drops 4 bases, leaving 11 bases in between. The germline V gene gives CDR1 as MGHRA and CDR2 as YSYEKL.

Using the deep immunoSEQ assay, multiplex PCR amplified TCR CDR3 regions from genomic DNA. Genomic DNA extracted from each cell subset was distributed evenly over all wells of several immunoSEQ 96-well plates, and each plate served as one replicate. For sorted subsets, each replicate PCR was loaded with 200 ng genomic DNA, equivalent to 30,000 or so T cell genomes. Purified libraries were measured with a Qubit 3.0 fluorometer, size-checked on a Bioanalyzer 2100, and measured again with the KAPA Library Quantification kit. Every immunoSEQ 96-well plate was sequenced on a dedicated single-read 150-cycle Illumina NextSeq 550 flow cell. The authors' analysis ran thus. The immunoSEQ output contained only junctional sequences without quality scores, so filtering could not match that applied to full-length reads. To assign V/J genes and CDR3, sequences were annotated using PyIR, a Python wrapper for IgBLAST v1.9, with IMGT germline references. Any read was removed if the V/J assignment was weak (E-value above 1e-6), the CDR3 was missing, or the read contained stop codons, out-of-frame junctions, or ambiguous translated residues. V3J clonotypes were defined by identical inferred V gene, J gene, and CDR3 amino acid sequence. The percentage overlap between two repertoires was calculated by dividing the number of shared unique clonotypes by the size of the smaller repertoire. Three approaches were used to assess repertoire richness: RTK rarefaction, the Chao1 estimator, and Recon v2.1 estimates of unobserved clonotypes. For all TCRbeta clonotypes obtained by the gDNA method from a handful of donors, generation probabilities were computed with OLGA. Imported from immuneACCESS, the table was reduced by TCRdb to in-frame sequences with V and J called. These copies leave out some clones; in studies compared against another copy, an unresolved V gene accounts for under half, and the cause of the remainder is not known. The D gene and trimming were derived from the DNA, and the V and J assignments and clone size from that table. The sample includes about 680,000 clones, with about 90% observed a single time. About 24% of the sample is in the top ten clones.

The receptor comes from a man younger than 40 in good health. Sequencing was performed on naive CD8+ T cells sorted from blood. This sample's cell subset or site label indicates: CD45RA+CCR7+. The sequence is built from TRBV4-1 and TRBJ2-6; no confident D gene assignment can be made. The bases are TGCGCCAGCAGCCAAGTCGCCGCATTAGGGGCCAACGTCCTGACTTTC. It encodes CASSQVAALGANVLTF.